Listed here are 5 T cell receptor beta chains from one sample, sequenced in a study of radiotherapy plus CTLA-4 blockade in lung cancer. TCRdb's copy holds only in-frame clones and misses some; the assay was immunoSEQ multiplex PCR. The data hold about 46,000 clones, with about 85% observed a single time. The sample consisted of peripheral blood, taken from a patient treated with radiotherapy plus ipilimumab. The receptors were sampled from a human donor with non-small cell lung cancer who had a complete response to radiotherapy plus ipilimumab.

The chain has TRBV27 and TRBJ1-1; D might be TRBD1 (5 bases). V was clipped by 5 bases and J by 1 base, with 8 bases between them. CDR1 is MNHEY and CDR2 is SMNVEV in the germline V gene (reference sequence). This CDR3 comprises 13 residues. CDR3 DNA: TGTGCCAGCAGTCGAACAGGGAACACTGAAGCTTTCTTT. This gives the protein CASSRTGNTEAFF.

V is TRBV7-2 and J is TRBJ2-1; 15 nucleotides agree with TRBD2. CDR1 and CDR2 (germline): SGHTA, FQGNSA. The junction had 6 bases not matched to a gene; V was cut back by 5 bases and J by 7 bases. The CDR3 spans 16 residues. The CDR3 loop is CASSRGLAGGENEQFF. DNA for the CDR3: TGTGCCAGCAGCCGCGGACTAGCGGGAGGGGAGAATGAGCAGTTCTTC.

The J gene is TRBJ1-6, the V gene TRBV30, with D tentatively TRBD1 (6 bases). Looked up from germline, CDR1 is GTSNPN and CDR2 is SVGIG (reference sequence). V lost 2 bases and J 5 bases, leaving 13 bases between the germline ends. The length of the CDR3 is 15 residues. The CDR3 sequence: CAWSRTEQNNSPLHF. The CDR3 bases are TGTGCCTGGAGTAGGACAGAGCAAAATAATTCACCCCTCCACTTT.

The rearrangement joins TRBV27 to TRBJ1-5; D ambiguous. Trimming shortened V by 3 bases and J by 1 base, and 7 bases separated the two germline ends. The germline gives CDR1 MNHEY, CDR2 SMNVEV (reference sequence). The CDR3 runs 14 residues. DNA of the CDR3: TGTGCCAGCAGTTTCGACAACAGCAATCAGCCCCAGCATTTT. Translation: CASSFDNSNQPQHF.

The genes are TRBV5-4 and TRBJ1-6; 11 bases are shared with TRBD1. V dropped 1 base and J dropped 9; count of bases not matched to a gene: 6. The germline gives CDR1 SGHNT, CDR2 YYREEE (reference sequence). This CDR3 has 16 residues. CDR3 loop: CASSLMGQGDSSPLHF. The CDR3 DNA is TGTGCCAGCAGCTTGATGGGACAGGGGGATAGTTCACCCCTCCACTTT.